Listed below are T cell receptor beta chains from one sample, sequenced in a study of shared clonotypes between healthy human individuals. Profiled with immunoSEQ multiplex PCR; TCRdb holds only in-frame clones, not every one. The sample consists of millions of clones, just over 90% of them appearing once. The sample consisted of naive CD4+ T cells sorted from blood. The receptors come from a man between 18 and 29 years old in good health. CDR3s include the opening cysteine and the closing phenylalanine or tryptophan. D genes are given only for firm matches. Clone sizes are given selectively: once, few, many, or a class where the clone is expanded.

D,J,V,size,CDR3,DNA
TRBD1,TRBJ2-3,TRBV19,-,CASRTGQLGTDTQYF,TGTGCCAGTAGGACGGGACAGTTGGGCACAGATACGCAGTATTTT
TRBD2,TRBJ2-2,TRBV4-3,-,CASSRQALAGNTGELFF,TGCGCCAGCAGCCGTCAAGCCCTAGCGGGGAACACCGGGGAGCTGTTTTTT
TRBD1,TRBJ1-4,TRBV5-1,once,CASRQQGAANEKLFF,TGCGCCAGCCGGCAACAGGGGGCGGCTAATGAAAAACTGTTTTTT
-,TRBJ2-3,TRBV18,-,CASSPGLRTDTQYF,TGTGCCAGCTCACCAGGGTTACGCACAGATACGCAGTATTTT
-,TRBJ1-6,TRBV29-1,-,CPSGTTHSPLHF,TGCCCCAGTGGGACAACCCATTCACCCCTCCACTTT
TRBD2,TRBJ2-7,TRBV5-8,-,CASSLGVLAGAGEQYF,TGTGCCAGCAGCCTTGGGGTTTTAGCGGGAGCGGGGGAGCAGTACTTC
TRBD2,TRBJ2-5,TRBV2,-,CASSESLAAGVTQYF,TGTGCCAGCAGTGAATCCTTGGCCGCGGGGGTGACCCAGTACTTC
-,TRBJ2-6,TRBV2,-,CASSDRSGANVLTF,TGTGCCAGCAGTGATCGATCTGGGGCCAACGTCCTGACTTTC
-,TRBJ2-3,TRBV4-1,-,CASSRVKTSTDTQYF,TGCGCCAGCAGCAGGGTGAAGACTAGCACAGATACGCAGTATTTT
-,TRBJ1-1,TRBV6-1,-,CASSDLAGLNTEAFF,TGTGCCAGCAGTGATTTAGCAGGGTTGAACACTGAAGCTTTCTTT
TRBD2,TRBJ2-5,TRBV11-2,-,CASSPGLAGTLQETQYF,TGTGCCAGCAGCCCCGGACTAGCGGGAACCCTCCAAGAGACCCAGTACTTC
-,TRBJ2-3,TRBV15,-,CATSGRDGRTDTQYF,TGTGCCACCAGCGGCCGGGACGGACGCACAGATACGCAGTATTTT
TRBD1,TRBJ1-1,TRBV5-1,-,CASSTDRVITEAFF,TGCGCCAGCAGCACGGACAGGGTAATCACTGAAGCTTTCTTT
TRBD2,TRBJ2-7,TRBV25-1,-,CASSEARPSGRDHEQYF,TGTGCCAGCAGTGAAGCGCGTCCAAGCGGGAGGGATCACGAGCAGTACTTC
-,TRBJ2-2,TRBV19,-,CASSHREVTGELFF,TGTGCCAGTAGTCACAGGGAGGTCACCGGGGAGCTGTTTTTT
TRBD2,TRBJ2-1,TRBV2,-,CASSRLAGFYNEQFF,TGTGCCAGCAGTAGACTAGCGGGCTTTTACAATGAGCAGTTCTTC
TRBD1,TRBJ1-5,TRBV6-4,-,CASSVRQGQPQHF,TGTGCCAGCAGTGTCCGACAGGGACAGCCCCAGCATTTT
-,TRBJ2-5,TRBV29-1,-,CSVEDSGVETQYF,TGCAGCGTTGAAGATTCCGGGGTTGAGACCCAGTACTTC
-,TRBJ1-6,TRBV19,once,CASRATGGNSPLHF,TGTGCCAGTAGAGCTACGGGGGGCAATTCACCCCTCCACTTT
-,TRBJ2-2,TRBV5-4,-,CASSPWNRVDTGELFF,TGTGCCAGCAGCCCCTGGAACAGGGTCGACACCGGGGAGCTGTTTTTT
-,TRBJ1-1,TRBV18,-,CASSPSGTFMNTEAFF,TGTGCCAGCTCACCATCCGGGACATTTATGAACACTGAAGCTTTCTTT
TRBD1,TRBJ1-5,TRBV7-2,-,CASSLRQGFNQPQHF,TGTGCCAGCAGCCTACGACAGGGATTCAATCAGCCCCAGCATTTT
TRBD1,TRBJ2-5,TRBV5-1,-,CASSLRPRTGVGETQYF,TGCGCCAGCAGCTTGAGGCCTAGGACAGGGGTAGGAGAGACCCAGTACTTC
TRBD1,TRBJ2-2,TRBV2,-,CASKTGAANTGELFF,TGTGCCAGTAAAACAGGGGCGGCGAACACCGGGGAGCTGTTTTTT
-,TRBJ1-1,TRBV19,-,CASRVGGYTEAFF,TGTGCCAGTCGGGTGGGGGGCTACACTGAAGCTTTCTTT
TRBD2,TRBJ2-3,TRBV10-3,-,CAISTGTRDTQYF,TGTGCCATCAGCACCGGGACTAGAGATACGCAGTATTTT
TRBD2,TRBJ2-3,TRBV4-1,-,CASSQDKRGSDTQYF,TGCGCCAGCAGCCAAGATAAGCGGGGATCAGATACGCAGTATTTT
-,TRBJ1-1,TRBV6-5,-,CASSYTFSNTEAFF,TGTGCCAGCAGTTACACCTTCTCGAACACTGAAGCTTTCTTT
-,TRBJ2-7,TRBV29-1,-,CSVGQRLRDEQYF,TGCAGCGTTGGGCAAAGGTTGCGCGACGAGCAGTACTTC
-,TRBJ1-2,TRBV28,-,CASSMGYGYTF,TGTGCCAGCAGTATGGGCTATGGCTACACCTTC
TRBD1,TRBJ1-1,TRBV5-4,once,CASSLIGTGGSTEAFF,TGTGCCAGCAGCTTAATAGGGACAGGGGGATCTACTGAAGCTTTCTTT
TRBD2,TRBJ2-4,TRBV19,-,CASSPSGLAKNIQYF,TGTGCCAGTAGTCCTAGCGGCCTAGCCAAAAACATTCAGTACTTC
-,TRBJ1-3,TRBV6-1,-,CASSVDQGRANTIYF,TGTGCCAGCAGTGTCGATCAGGGGCGGGCGAACACCATATATTTT
-,TRBJ1-1,TRBV28,-,CASSLSAANTEAFF,TGTGCCAGCAGTTTATCGGCCGCTAACACTGAAGCTTTCTTT
TRBD1,TRBJ1-2,TRBV18,-,CASSPPFFSTLSGQALGYTF,TGTGCCAGCTCACCACCCTTTTTCTCGACGCTCTCGGGACAGGCACTCGGCTACACCTTC
TRBD2,TRBJ2-7,TRBV5-1,-,CASSLTSGRMYEQYF,TGCGCCAGCAGCTTGACTAGCGGGAGAATGTACGAGCAGTACTTC
TRBD2,TRBJ2-3,TRBV11-2,-,CASSLNGRASTDTQYF,TGTGCCAGCAGCTTAAACGGGAGGGCTAGCACAGATACGCAGTATTTT
TRBD2,TRBJ2-1,TRBV11-3,-,CASSLGGLATDNEQFF,TGTGCCAGCAGCTTGGGCGGACTAGCTACCGACAATGAGCAGTTCTTC
-,TRBJ2-6,TRBV30,-,CAWSVSHGVSGANVLTF,TGTGCCTGGAGTGTATCCCATGGGGTTTCTGGGGCCAACGTCCTGACTTTC
-,TRBJ2-5,TRBV30,-,CAWSGRGQETQYF,TGTGCCTGGAGTGGTCGGGGACAAGAGACCCAGTACTTC
-,TRBJ1-3,TRBV7-2,-,CASSLNPLSGNTIYF,TGTGCCAGCAGCTTAAATCCCCTTTCTGGAAACACCATATATTTT
-,TRBJ1-5,TRBV7-2,-,CASSEVSGVGQPQHF,TGTGCCAGCAGCGAGGTATCAGGGGTAGGGCAGCCCCAGCATTTT
TRBD1,TRBJ2-2,TRBV30,-,CAWSVWRQGSGELFF,TGTGCCTGGAGTGTATGGAGACAGGGGTCCGGGGAGCTGTTTTTT
-,TRBJ2-7,TRBV9,-,CASSAEDRGVYEQYF,TGTGCCAGCAGCGCCGAGGACCGCGGGGTTTACGAGCAGTACTTC
-,TRBJ2-6,TRBV5-6,-,CASSFSGANVLTF,TGTGCCAGCAGCTTCTCTGGGGCCAACGTCCTGACTTTC
TRBD1,TRBJ2-3,TRBV18,-,CAISRTGTDTQYF,TGTGCCATTTCCCGGACAGGGACAGATACGCAGTATTTT
TRBD2,TRBJ2-1,TRBV19,-,CASSSAGGPGNEQFF,TGTGCCAGTAGTTCAGCGGGAGGGCCGGGGAATGAGCAGTTCTTC
-,TRBJ2-2,TRBV19,few,CASSAGYKPNTGELFF,TGTGCCAGTTCAGCGGGTTATAAACCGAACACCGGGGAGCTGTTTTTT
-,TRBJ2-3,TRBV19,-,CASSTSGLYTDTQYF,TGTGCCAGTAGTACCAGCGGGCTTTACACAGATACGCAGTATTTT